Each of the 3 T cell receptor beta chains below was sequenced from the same sample in a study of blood T cell repertoires in COVID-19. Libraries were prepared by immunoSEQ multiplex PCR; TCRdb keeps only in-frame clonotypes and omits some of them. The data contain around 240,000 clones, about 89% of them seen just once; the ten biggest clones take up 0.95% to 1.5%. Sequenced material: PBMCs or T cells enriched from blood (not recorded which). The receptor source for this set is a human donor in a cohort exposed to, infected with or recovered from COVID-19 (not recorded which). The donor label of this sample is uncertain.

This clone was seen a single time. The chain combines TRBV7-9 with TRBJ1-1, with 7 bases lining up with TRBD1. The CDR3 consists of 16 residues. The trim removed 3 bases at V and 0 bases at J, leaving 7 bases unmatched. CDR1 and CDR2 from the germline V gene are SEHNR and FQNEAQ (reference sequence). The CDR3 is CASSFPPGQLNTEAFF. The CDR3, as DNA: TGTGCCAGCAGCTTTCCCCCGGGACAGCTGAACACTGAAGCTTTCTTT.

The chain links TRBV5-1 to TRBJ1-2, with D tentatively TRBD1 (5 bases). The V gene lost 4 bases and the J gene lost 5 bases, with 24 bases spanning the gap. This CDR3 is built from 17 residues. CDR1 is SGHRS, CDR2 YFSETQ, per germline. Written as DNA, the CDR3 is TGCGCCAGCAGCCTACTTTCCGGCCCGGGACTACGGTATGGCTACACCTTC. Translation gives CASSLLSGPGLRYGYTF.

This clone came up many times. The chain recombines TRBV6-5 with TRBJ2-7, with D maybe TRBD2 (6 bases). Germline CDR1 MNHEY, CDR2 SVGAGI. CDR3 length: 11 residues. V was trimmed by 6 bases and J by 8 bases, leaving 11 bases between them. CDR3 DNA: TGTGCCAGCAGGTACGGACTACAGCAGTACTTC. This encodes CASRYGLQQYF.